Listed below are T cell receptor beta chains from one sample, sequenced in a study of monozygotic twins with inflammatory bowel disease. TCRdb re-called the 5' RACE reads; one entry per CDR3 protein, DNA not given. The table lists 330,000 or so distinct CDR3 sequences. The source material was blood. Receptors originate from a human donor with ulcerative colitis or Crohn's disease, or a healthy co-twin of an affected twin (not recorded which). The CDR3 runs from the conserved cysteine through the conserved F or W. Each record gives: CDR3 protein, V gene, J gene.

CSARDAGLRLFF,TRBV20-1,TRBJ1-4
CAISEPTSGGGSNEQFF,TRBV10-3,TRBJ2-1
CASSPRTSYEQYF,TRBV5-1,TRBJ2-7
CAIRSGLQETQYF,TRBV10-3,TRBJ2-5
CASKHRDSSYEQYF,TRBV6-1,TRBJ2-7
CASSLDRAYEKLFF,TRBV5-5,TRBJ1-4
CANPLRGFPTDTQYF,TRBV5-1,TRBJ2-3
CASSPKLRELTSTSTDTQYF,TRBV2,TRBJ2-3
CSARAPWGSGELFF,TRBV20-1,TRBJ2-2
CASSLDGGQGVDGYTF,TRBV11-2,TRBJ1-2
CASSLWQYQPQHF,TRBV28,TRBJ1-5
CASSPQDRGTDTQYF,TRBV18,TRBJ2-3
CASSEDRRVFTDTQYF,TRBV25-1,TRBJ2-3
CASSLDLARIKTF,TRBV11-2,TRBJ2-1
CASSLDGGFSYEQYF,TRBV27,TRBJ2-7
CASSESGLAEYLKGYNEQFF,TRBV10-1,TRBJ2-1
CASSLAAGRGTEAFF,TRBV7-2,TRBJ1-1
CASSPQDRDSPLHF,TRBV18,TRBJ1-6
CAISRDRNTEAFF,TRBV10-3,TRBJ1-1
CASSLVRLAGTTDTQYF,TRBV7-2,TRBJ2-3
CSARRGEIPGYTF,TRBV20-1,TRBJ1-2
CASSLQGPYTGELFF,TRBV6-5,TRBJ2-2
CASSLGQTGIQYF,TRBV7-9,TRBJ2-4
CASSNRGLKSGGANVLTF,TRBV9,TRBJ2-6
CASRPTSPYEQYF,TRBV6-2/TRBV6-3,TRBJ2-7
CSARDHSGANVLTF,TRBV20-1,TRBJ2-6
CAWSREGLTDTQYF,TRBV30,TRBJ2-3
CASSLMGGPPAAFF,TRBV7-9,TRBJ1-1
CASSTLAGGTYNEQFF,TRBV11-2,TRBJ2-1
CASSEGAGTGYEQYF,TRBV2,TRBJ2-7
CASSLAEGSDNEQFF,TRBV5-1,TRBJ2-1
CASSLPGRGNTEAFF,TRBV5-1,TRBJ1-1
CASKAGWSSYEQYF,TRBV28,TRBJ2-7
CASKPTGDSRYGYTF,TRBV28,TRBJ1-2